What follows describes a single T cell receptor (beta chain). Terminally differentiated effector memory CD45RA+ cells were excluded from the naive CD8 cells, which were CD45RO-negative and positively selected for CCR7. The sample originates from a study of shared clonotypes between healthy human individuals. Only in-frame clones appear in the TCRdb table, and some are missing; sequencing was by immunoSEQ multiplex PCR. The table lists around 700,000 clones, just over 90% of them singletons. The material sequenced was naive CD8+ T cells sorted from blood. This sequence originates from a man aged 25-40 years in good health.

Here the CDR3 reads CASSPRTRVYEQYF. CDR3 nucleotide sequence: TGTGCCAGCAGTCCGCGAACTAGGGTCTACGAGCAGTACTTC. The rearrangement links TRBV28 to TRBJ2-7; D is possibly TRBD2 (5 bases). CDR3 size: 14 residues. V was pared by 5 bases and J by 3 bases, with 14 bases between. Germline-derived CDR1 and CDR2 are MDHEN and SYDVKM.